A selection of T cell receptor beta chains follows, all from one sample in a study of CD8+CD57+ T cells in acquired aplastic anemia. TCRdb analysed the reads with MiXCR anew, one entry per CDR3 protein. The sample includes some 150,000 distinct CDR3 sequences, 70% to 80% of them seen just once. Sequencing was done on a sample of sorted CD4+, CD8+, or CD8+CD57+ T cells (not recorded which) from PBMCs. The receptors were sampled from a human donor with aplastic anemia. Each CDR3 is given with its conserved first and last residue.

TRBV25-1	TRBJ2-1	CASSEYGDRGYNEQFF
TRBV10-3	TRBJ2-5	CAISESGLGGEDF
TRBV20-1	TRBJ1-2	CSARDRAEVYGYTF
TRBV29-1	TRBJ1-1	CSVNWPGQPNTEAFF
TRBV4-1	TRBJ2-3	CASSPPGGRTDTQYF
TRBV15	TRBJ2-2	CATSRDGAGFGELFF
TRBV19	TRBJ1-6	CASTHGQGLNSPLHF
TRBV20-1	TRBJ1-1	CSASPGGRAEAFF
TRBV20-1	TRBJ1-1	CSARSGRNTEAFF
TRBV12-3/TRBV12-4	TRBJ2-2	CASSFWAGELFF
TRBV20-1	TRBJ2-3	CSATRGRTDTQYF
TRBV7-2	TRBJ1-2	CASSPFGTSGGGYTF
TRBV7-9	TRBJ1-1	CASSYKAGQVEAFF
TRBV20-1	TRBJ2-1	CSAVRLAAHNEQFF
TRBV30	TRBJ1-1	CAWSDRLPLF
TRBV10-2	TRBJ2-2	CASSETRNTGELFF
TRBV6-6	TRBJ1-6	CASSRDRSSATLHF
TRBV24-1	TRBJ2-1	CATSDIGARTSGGGDEQFF
TRBV19	TRBJ2-7	CASSIQGSPYEQYF
TRBV9	TRBJ2-6	CASSAYRAGANVLTF
TRBV11-2	TRBJ1-1	CASSPFTEAFF
TRBV7-2	TRBJ2-1	CASSLLLAGARDEQFF
TRBV6-4	TRBJ2-3	CASSEDRGPDTQYF
TRBV20-1	TRBJ2-3	CSARPHELTDTQYF
TRBV10-3	TRBJ1-6	CAIANQGNNSPLHF
TRBV29-1	TRBJ2-5	CSVGQGQETQYF
TRBV6-4	TRBJ2-5	CASSKTSGGQETQYF
TRBV5-1	TRBJ2-5	CASSLLLGAGQETQYF
TRBV7-9	TRBJ2-7	CASSPGQTAGEQYF